Below, 18 T cell receptor beta chains from the same sample are listed, as sequenced in a study of cytomegalovirus exposure and HLA in healthy donors. 60 Vbeta and 13 Jbeta primers were used in PCR. Repertoires were generated with immunoSEQ multiplex PCR, while TCRdb's copy carries only in-frame clones and drops some. The table includes 150,000 to 200,000 clones, approximately 83% detected once. The sequencing input was PBMCs. The receptors were sampled from a man aged 18 to 29 in good health and CMV-seropositive.

V and J are TRBV28 and TRBJ2-1; D possibly corresponds to TRBD1 (6 bases). CDR1 is MDHEN and CDR2 is SYDVKM in the germline V gene. The CDR3 covers 15 residues. V was pared by 5 bases and J by 7 bases, with 18 bases between. Written as DNA, the CDR3 is TGTGCCAGCAGTAGGGCAGGGGTGAATAGGAATGAGCAGTTCTTC. Amino acid sequence: CASSRAGVNRNEQFF.

The genes are TRBV7-8 and TRBJ1-4; weak D call: TRBD1 (6 bases). The germline V gene encodes CDR1 SGHVS and CDR2 FQNEAQ. V dropped 1 base and J dropped 5 bases, with 11 bases sitting between them. The CDR3 has 15 amino acids. The CDR3: CASSLGRGPNEKLFF. DNA for the CDR3: TGTGCCAGCAGCTTAGGCAGGGGACCGAATGAAAAACTGTTTTTT.

CDR3 DNA sequence: TGTGCCGTCCTCGTAAGGGGTCCGGGCGGCACAGATACGCAGTATTTT. Its protein is CAVLVRGPGGTDTQYF. This chain links TRBV5-4 with TRBJ2-3, with D perhaps TRBD1 (5 bases). Trimming stripped 10 bases from V and 1 base from J, with 22 bases between. Germline V gene sequence: CDR1 SGHNT, CDR2 YYREEE (reference sequence). The CDR3 loop spans 16 amino acids. The variable domain in full, completed from reference TRBV5-4 and TRBJ2-3, reads ETGVTQSPTHLIKTRGQQVTLRCSSQSGHNTVSWYQQALGQGPQFIFQYYREEENGRGNFPPRFSGLQFPNYSSELNVNALELDDSALYLCAVLVRGPGGTDTQYFGPGTRLTVL.

The chain is built from TRBV28 and TRBJ2-1, with a tentative D call TRBD2 (6 bases). The CDR3 runs to 15 residues. Germline assignment: CDR1 MDHEN and CDR2 SYDVKM. Trimming stripped 6 bases from V and 3 bases from J, with 15 bases between. CDR3 sequence reads: CASSPGGTYYNEQFF. The CDR3 nucleotides are TGTGCCAGCAGCCCCGGCGGGACTTACTACAATGAGCAGTTCTTC.

J is TRBJ1-4 and V is TRBV18; D unresolved. Trimming took 1 base from V and 8 from J, leaving 8 bases between them. Germline V gives CDR1 KGHSH, CDR2 LQKENI. There are 13 residues in the CDR3. The CDR3 protein is CASSPREEEKLFF. The CDR3 DNA sequence: TGTGCCAGCTCACCACGGGAGGAGGAAAAACTGTTTTTT.

This rearrangement joins TRBV19 to TRBJ1-5, with TRBD1 matching over 9 bases. V lost 6 bases to trimming and J lost 0 bases; unmatched junction nucleotides: 3. This CDR3 region has 15 residues. The V gene's germline CDR1 is LNHDA and CDR2 SQIVND (reference sequence). The chain's CDR3 is CASRRQGGSNQPQHF. CDR3 sequence (DNA): TGTGCCAGTAGGAGACAGGGGGGTAGCAATCAGCCCCAGCATTTT.

This clone appeared once. V usage is TRBV19 and J usage is TRBJ1-6; D gene unclear. Germline-derived CDR1 and CDR2 are LNHDA and SQIVND (reference sequence). The CDR3 runs to 17 residues. Trimming shortened V by 3 bases and J by 0 bases, and 12 bases separated the two germline ends. CDR3 in amino acids: CASSIRQDSSYNSPLHF. DNA for the CDR3: TGTGCCAGTAGTATCCGGCAGGATAGCTCCTATAATTCACCCCTCCACTTT.

The gene calls are TRBV14 and TRBJ2-3; D remains unclear. The CDR3 length is 15 residues. Germline assignment: CDR1 SGHDN and CDR2 FVKESK. V was trimmed by 2 bases and J by 2 bases, leaving 11 bases between them. In DNA, the CDR3 is TGTGCCAGCAGCCAACTCGGCCTAGACACAGATACGCAGTATTTT. Translating it yields CASSQLGLDTDTQYF.

This clone has a handful of counts. This rearrangement joins TRBV6-5 to TRBJ2-1; tentatively, D is TRBD1 (6 bases). Germline CDR1 MNHEY, CDR2 SVGAGI. Trimming cost V 4 bases and J 3 bases, with 10 bases left between them. This CDR3 is 14 amino acids long. CDR3 nucleotides: TGTGCCAGCAGTTCAGGGGAGATCTACAATGAGCAGTTCTTC. It yields the protein CASSSGEIYNEQFF.

The chain is built from TRBV4-2 and TRBJ2-7; 10 nucleotides agree with TRBD1. The CDR3 length is 17 residues. CDR1 LGHNA and CDR2 YNFKEQ come from the germline V gene. Trimming took 0 bases from V and 0 from J; bases not matched to a gene: 5. The CDR3 DNA reads TGTGCCAGCAGCCAAGAACCGACAGGGGGCGACTCCTACGAGCAGTACTTC. Translated, it gives CASSQEPTGGDSYEQYF.

This chain uses TRBV7-6 with TRBJ2-5, with TRBD2 as a possible D gene (5 bases). V lost 3 bases and J lost 5, with 16 bases in between. CDR1 and CDR2 (germline): SGHVS, FNYEAQ. The CDR3 consists of 15 residues. The CDR3 coding sequence is TGTGCCAGCAGCTTCTCCGGGCCCCAGCGGGAGACCCAGTACTTC. Its translation: CASSFSGPQRETQYF.

The V and J genes are TRBV9 and TRBJ2-7; 11 positions agree with TRBD1. This CDR3 is built from 15 residues. With 2 bases clipped from V and 4 bases from J, the junction kept 5 bases outside the gene matches. Germline CDR1 and CDR2: SGDLS and YYNGEE. The CDR3 nucleotides read TGTGCCAGCAGCGTCGAGGACAGGGGGCGATACGAGCAGTACTTC. Translation: CASSVEDRGRYEQYF.

The chain links TRBV11-3 to TRBJ2-2; 8 nucleotides agree with TRBD1. With 2 bases clipped from V and 4 bases from J, the junction kept 3 bases outside the gene matches. The CDR3 contains 15 residues. Germline-derived CDR1 and CDR2 are SGHNT and YENEEA. The CDR3 loop reads CASSLLTGGTGELFF. CDR3 coding DNA: TGTGCCAGCAGCTTACTAACAGGGGGCACCGGGGAGCTGTTTTTT.

The chain has TRBV6-5 and TRBJ2-1; 8 nucleotides line up with TRBD2. CDR1 MNHEY and CDR2 SVGAGI come from the germline V gene. The CDR3 loop spans 15 amino acids. Germline trimming cut 11 bases from V and 7 bases from J; bases unmatched to any gene: 16. The CDR3 sequence is CAAGGLAAPRNEQFF. The CDR3 DNA is TGTGCCGCGGGGGGTTTGGCAGCCCCTAGGAATGAGCAGTTCTTC.

The J gene is TRBJ2-1, the V gene TRBV7-2; perhaps TRBD1 as D (5 bases). V was pared by 4 bases and J by 2 bases, with 9 bases between. Germline CDR1 SGHTA, CDR2 FQGNSA. The CDR3 length is 14 residues. The CDR3 sequence: CASSSQTAYNEQFF. Here the CDR3 DNA reads TGTGCCAGCAGCTCCCAGACAGCCTACAATGAGCAGTTCTTC.

This chain joins TRBV15 and TRBJ2-7; a weak D match, TRBD2 (6 bases). CDR1 and CDR2 (germline): LNHNV, YYDKDF (reference sequence). The V end lost 9 bases, the J end lost 6 bases, and 15 bases lay between the germline ends. This CDR3 spans 12 amino acids. In DNA, the CDR3 is TGTGCCACTGGGGTCCCCGGGAGCGAGCAGTACTTC. Translated: CATGVPGSEQYF.

This rearrangement joins TRBV5-4 to TRBJ2-1; D is ambiguous. The length of the CDR3 is 15 residues. CDR1 is SGHNT, CDR2 YYREEE, per germline (reference sequence). Deletions cut 0 bases from V and 7 bases from J, with 14 bases between. CDR3 amino acids: CASSLALGFGNEQFF. The CDR3 coding sequence is TGTGCCAGCAGCTTGGCCCTAGGATTTGGTAATGAGCAGTTCTTC.

V gene TRBV5-1 combines with J gene TRBJ1-2, with D maybe TRBD1 (5 bases). This CDR3 has 16 residues. V lost 1 base and J lost 3, with 16 bases in between. CDR1 and CDR2 (germline): SGHRS, YFSETQ. CDR3 amino acids: CASSLSGQGLDYGYTF. The CDR3 DNA follows: TGCGCCAGCAGCTTGAGCGGGCAGGGCTTAGACTATGGCTACACCTTC.